This T cell receptor beta chain is drawn from a study of cytomegalovirus exposure and HLA in healthy donors. About this clone itself: Its specificity is not known.

PCR involved 60 Vbeta and 13 Jbeta primers. This table comes from immunoSEQ multiplex PCR, and its TCRdb copy is limited to in-frame clones, with some not included. Its clone listing holds about 74,000 clones. Study outcomes and limitations: Most subjects had HLA-A and HLA-B alleles reportedly predicted accurately by TCR beta sequences. On later analysis, the bulk of CMV-associated TCR beta chains appeared to be HLA-restricted.

From germline, CDR1 is SGHTA and CDR2 FQGNSA. The germline V and J ends were trimmed by 3 bases and 5 bases, with 10 bases remaining between them. The CDR3 contains 14 residues. The sequencing input was PBMCs. V usage is TRBV7-2 and J usage is TRBJ1-4, with TRBD1 as a possible D gene (5 bases). This clonotype originated in a female donor in good health and CMV-seropositive. CDR3 in amino acids: CASSFGAGNEKLFF. CDR3 nucleotide sequence: TGTGCCAGCAGCTTTGGGGCTGGAAATGAAAAACTGTTTTTT.